This TCR beta chain was identified in a study of response to subunit inactivated influenza vaccine. Comment on this clonotype: No antigen is known for it.

Points from the study as a whole: Authors suggested each seasonal influenza vaccination recruits few new T cells.

The germline CDR1 and CDR2 sequences are DFQATT and SNEGSKA (reference sequence). This CDR3 comprises 16 residues. V was pared by 5 bases and J by 5 bases, with 24 bases between. MiXCR, run by TCRdb on the RT-PCR reads, gives a single entry per CDR3 protein. The sample lists some 570,000 distinct CDR3 sequences, around 10% occurring once. The same sample was also studied in work on T cells expressing NK-cell markers. That paper notes: 5'RACE template switching with UMIs generated TCR beta cDNA.

This receptor was obtained from a man aged 50-59 years who received an inactivated influenza vaccine. J is TRBJ2-5 and V is TRBV20-1, with a weak D call TRBD2 (6 bases). The sequenced sample was PBMCs from blood, obtained on the day of vaccination. CDR3 nucleotides: TGCAGTGCTTCCCCCATCGGGGGTCCGGGAGTTGAGACCCAGTACTTC. Its translation is CSASPIGGPGVETQYF.